The 32 T cell receptor beta chains below all came from one sample that was sequenced in a study of cytomegalovirus exposure and HLA in healthy donors (dated 2017 in TCRdb). The library was obtained by the immunoSEQ multiplex PCR assay. A mixture of 60 forward primers for TCR Vbeta segments and 13 reverse primers for TCR Jbeta segments was used in the multiplex PCR. TCRdb holds this immuneACCESS table with in-frame rearrangements only. Some clones are missing; in checked studies, unresolved V genes explain under half, and the rest has no known cause. The sample table holds about 90,000 clones, of which less than 80% were seen once. About a fifth of the sample goes to the ten largest clones. Sample: PBMCs. The receptors were gathered from a man between 25 and 39 years old in good health and CMV-seropositive.

CDR3 in DNA: TGTGCCTGGAGTGGCCCGGGACAGGGAGTCCAGCCCCAGCATTTT. It yields the protein CAWSGPGQGVQPQHF. The V call is TRBV30, the J call TRBJ1-5; 9 bases are a match to TRBD1. The trim removed 1 base at V and 7 bases at J, leaving 8 bases unmatched. Germline CDR1 GTSNPN, CDR2 SVGIG (reference sequence). The CDR3 totals 15 residues.

V and J are TRBV6-1 and TRBJ2-7; D is possibly TRBD2 (5 bases). Trimming shortened V by 1 base and J by 4 bases, and 11 bases separated the two germline ends. Germline CDR1 MNHNS, CDR2 SASEGT. This CDR3 has 14 amino acids. The chain's CDR3 is CASSEGRRGYEQYF. The CDR3 DNA sequence: TGTGCCAGCAGTGAAGGACGACGGGGTTACGAGCAGTACTTC.

This chain links TRBV6-1 with TRBJ2-1; 9 bases match TRBD2. Germline CDR1 MNHNS, CDR2 SASEGT. V lost 3 bases to trimming and J lost 4 bases; unmatched junction nucleotides: 4. The length of the CDR3 is 15 residues. The CDR3 DNA follows: TGTGCCAGCAGTGATTTTAGCGGGGGATACAATGAGCAGTTCTTC. It encodes CASSDFSGGYNEQFF.

As to this clone: This specimen includes other DNA sequences encoding the same CDR3. The chain carries TRBV5-1 and TRBJ1-1; 8 nucleotides align to TRBD1. The CDR3 length is 15 residues. Germline loops: CDR1 SGHRS, CDR2 YFSETQ. With 2 bases clipped from V and 1 base from J, the junction kept 4 bases outside the gene matches. CDR3 coding DNA: TGCGCCAGCAGCTTCCGGACAGGGAGGAACACTGAAGCTTTCTTT. This sequence encodes CASSFRTGRNTEAFF.

This clone was seen only a few times. The chain combines TRBV28 with TRBJ2-1; a weak D match, TRBD2 (5 bases). The V end lost 7 bases, the J end lost 2 bases, and 12 bases lay between the germline ends. Germline V CDR1 and CDR2: MDHEN, SYDVKM. The CDR3 extends over 14 amino acids. CDR3 sequence (DNA): TGTGCCAGCACTGAGGGTACACCCTACAATGAGCAGTTCTTC. Translating gives CASTEGTPYNEQFF.

V gene TRBV29-1 combines with J gene TRBJ1-1, with TRBD1 matching 7 bases. V dropped 7 bases and J dropped 4; count of bases not matched to a gene: 12. The CDR3 spans 14 residues. Germline V gene sequence: CDR1 SQVTM, CDR2 ANQGSEA. The CDR3 is CSGGTDQGFTEAFF. CDR3 DNA: TGCAGCGGGGGGACAGACCAGGGGTTCACTGAAGCTTTCTTT.

On this clone itself: The sample has other DNA sequences that encode this CDR3 too. The chain joins TRBV19 to TRBJ1-4, with D perhaps TRBD1 (6 bases). The ends were cut back, 5 bases at V and 7 bases at J, with 17 bases in the middle. Germline V gene data show CDR1 as LNHDA and CDR2 as SQIVND (reference sequence). The CDR3 loop spans 15 amino acids. The CDR3 DNA follows: TGTGCCAGTAGTGGACCGGGACAAAGGAGTGAAAAACTGTTTTTT. Protein sequence: CASSGPGQRSEKLFF.

This chain uses TRBV4-3 with TRBJ2-1; 10 bases agree with TRBD2. Trimming removed 4 bases from V and 4 bases from J; junction bases left unmatched: 13. CDR1 and CDR2 (germline): LGHNA, YSLEER. The CDR3 is made up of 18 amino acids. CDR3: CASSLKALAGVEYNEQFF. CDR3 sequence (DNA): TGCGCCAGCAGCCTTAAGGCCCTAGCGGGAGTGGAATACAATGAGCAGTTCTTC.

Only one count was recorded for this clone. The chain couples TRBV7-2 to TRBJ1-2, with TRBD1 matching over 8 bases. Germline V gives CDR1 SGHTA, CDR2 FQGNSA. The CDR3 runs to 16 residues. Trimming cost V 1 base and J 3 bases; bases outside gene matches: 7. This chain's CDR3 is CASSLEGRGQDYGYTF. The CDR3 DNA sequence: TGTGCCAGCAGCTTAGAGGGCAGGGGGCAGGACTATGGCTACACCTTC.

The rearrangement uses TRBV10-3 and TRBJ2-2; maybe TRBD2 (6 bases). V was pared by 6 bases and J by 0 bases, with 14 bases between. Germline loops: CDR1 ENHRY, CDR2 SYGVKD. The length of the CDR3 is 16 residues. CDR3 bases: TGTGCCATCAGGGCTGGAGGGAACGCGAACACCGGGGAGCTGTTTTTT. It encodes CAIRAGGNANTGELFF.

The chain uses TRBV5-1 and TRBJ2-5; 10 bases are a match to TRBD1. The CDR3 covers 14 residues. Germline loops: CDR1 SGHRS, CDR2 YFSETQ. The V gene end was trimmed by 3 bases and the J gene end by 3 bases; junction bases not matched to a gene: 2. The CDR3 sequence: CASSWDRGEETQYF. Here the CDR3 DNA reads TGCGCCAGCAGCTGGGACAGGGGAGAAGAGACCCAGTACTTC.

This chain connects TRBV5-6 to TRBJ2-5, with 11 bases aligning to TRBD2. The germline V gene has CDR1 SGHDT and CDR2 YYEEEE. The CDR3 covers 16 residues. Losses at the gene ends were 4 bases for V and 5 bases for J; bases not matched to a gene: 10. The CDR3 loop reads CASSPGTSGSQETQYF. DNA for the CDR3: TGTGCCAGCAGCCCGGGGACTAGCGGATCACAGGAGACCCAGTACTTC.

This sequence joins TRBV5-4 and TRBJ2-3, with TRBD2 identical over 8 bases. V was pared by 4 bases and J by 3 bases, with 13 bases of the junction left unmatched. Germline V gives CDR1 SGHNT, CDR2 YYREEE (reference sequence). The CDR3 is 17 residues long. The CDR3 protein is CASSPSLQGLETDTQYF. CDR3 coding DNA: TGTGCCAGCAGCCCATCGCTTCAGGGACTAGAGACAGATACGCAGTATTTT.

The chain links TRBV28 to TRBJ2-7, with D possibly matching TRBD1 (6 bases). V lost 7 bases, J lost 5 bases, and 15 bases lay in between. The CDR3 runs 13 residues. Germline-derived CDR1 and CDR2 are MDHEN and SYDVKM. DNA of the CDR3: TGTGCCAGCACCCCGGCAGGGGACCACGAGCAGTACTTC. Protein: CASTPAGDHEQYF.

This clone occurred many times. The chain is built from TRBV6-4 and TRBJ2-1; possibly TRBD1 for D (7 bases). Trimming stripped 4 bases from V and 8 bases from J, with 21 bases between. This CDR3 contains 16 residues. Germline V lookup: CDR1 MRHNA, CDR2 SNTAGT. CDR3 in amino acids: CASSASGEGAADEQFF. In DNA, the CDR3 is TGTGCCAGCAGTGCCTCGGGAGAGGGGGCCGCGGATGAGCAGTTCTTC.

The chain carries TRBV7-8 and TRBJ1-6; D may be TRBD1 (6 bases). Trimming removed 5 bases from V and 11 bases from J, with 16 bases in between. This CDR3 contains 14 residues. Germline CDR1 SGHVS, CDR2 FQNEAQ. The CDR3 DNA is TGTGCCAGCAGCCTGCGGACAGCTAGGCCACCCCTCCACTTT. As protein: CASSLRTARPPLHF.

The chain combines TRBV2 with TRBJ1-2; D is uncertain. V dropped 2 bases and J dropped 4 bases, with 11 bases sitting between them. The CDR3 consists of 14 residues. Germline V lookup: CDR1 SNHLY, CDR2 FYNNEI. CDR3 residues: CASSELAGGYGYTF. CDR3 nucleotide sequence: TGTGCCAGCAGTGAATTGGCAGGTGGCTATGGCTACACCTTC.

This rearrangement joins TRBV7-2 to TRBJ1-5; D is uncertain. The germline CDR1 and CDR2 sequences are SGHTA and FQGNSA. Trimming took 1 base from V and 1 from J, leaving 5 bases between them. This CDR3 region has 14 residues. The CDR3 protein is CASSLDLSNQPQHF. DNA of the CDR3: TGTGCCAGCAGCTTAGATCTGAGCAATCAGCCCCAGCATTTT.

V is TRBV12-5 and J is TRBJ2-5, with no clear D. The CDR3 is 15 residues long. The V gene's germline CDR1 is LGHNT and CDR2 FRNRAP. The germline V and J ends were trimmed by 3 bases and 2 bases, with 13 bases remaining between them. The CDR3 DNA reads as TGTGCTAGTGGTTTCCCCCAACAGAGACAAGAGACCCAGTACTTC. This sequence encodes CASGFPQQRQETQYF.

The chain uses TRBV7-3 and TRBJ2-3; 11 nucleotides align to TRBD2. This CDR3 comprises 16 residues. V trimming: 2 bases; J trimming: 6 bases; junction bases outside the gene matches: 7. The germline V gene has CDR1 SGHTA and CDR2 FQGTGA. CDR3 region: CASSLGTSGGVDTQYF. CDR3 nucleotide sequence: TGTGCCAGCAGCTTAGGGACTAGCGGTGGGGTGGATACGCAGTATTTT.

The J gene is TRBJ2-1, the V gene TRBV27; D is perhaps TRBD1 (5 bases). Per the germline V gene, CDR1 is MNHEY and CDR2 is SMNVEV (reference sequence). The CDR3 is made up of 15 amino acids. The ends were cut back, 3 bases at V and 6 bases at J, with 15 bases in the middle. CDR3 amino acids: CASSFYQGVGNEQFF. For the CDR3, the DNA is TGTGCCAGCAGTTTCTACCAGGGTGTTGGCAATGAGCAGTTCTTC.

This clone is a singleton in its sample. The chain couples TRBV7-9 to TRBJ2-5; TRBD2 aligns across 9 bases. The CDR3 sequence is 15 residues long. Per the germline V gene, CDR1 is SEHNR and CDR2 is FQNEAQ (reference sequence). Losses at the gene ends were 6 bases for V and 5 bases for J; bases not matched to a gene: 10. CDR3 DNA: TGTGCCAGCAGAATTAGCGGGAGCGACCGGGAGACCCAGTACTTC. Encoded protein: CASRISGSDRETQYF.

The chain combines TRBV7-6 with TRBJ1-1; D not resolved. V shed 1 base and J shed 1 base, with 7 bases lying between them. CDR1 SGHVS and CDR2 FNYEAQ come from the germline V gene. CDR3 length: 14 amino acids. The CDR3 bases are TGTGCCAGCAGCTTAGGAGGCCCGAACACTGAAGCTTTCTTT. As protein: CASSLGGPNTEAFF.

This clone was seen a handful of times. V usage is TRBV12-5 and J usage is TRBJ1-1; 7 bases are a match to TRBD1. CDR1 and CDR2 (germline): LGHNT, FRNRAP. With V trimmed by 1 base and J by 5 bases, 10 bases remained unmatched. The CDR3 is 16 amino acids. The CDR3 DNA is TGTGCTAGTGGTTTGGGGATGACAGGGTTGGAGACTGAAGCTTTCTTT. It yields the protein CASGLGMTGLETEAFF.

The chain uses TRBV12-5 and TRBJ1-5; no clear D gene. CDR3 size: 14 residues. The V gene's germline CDR1 is LGHNT and CDR2 FRNRAP. Trimming took off 7 bases at V and 7 bases at J, with 17 bases between the two ends. This CDR3 reads CASVRNLRNQPQHF. The CDR3 DNA sequence: TGTGCTAGTGTGAGGAACCTCCGGAACCAGCCCCAGCATTTT.

The CDR3, as DNA: TGTGCCAGCAGCTTGGTTGGTCTCGCAGAAAACATTCAGTACTTC. Translated: CASSLVGLAENIQYF. The chain combines TRBV5-6 with TRBJ2-4; no clear D. V was shortened by 0 bases and J by 5 bases, with 12 bases between the two germline ends. Germline values: CDR1 SGHDT, CDR2 YYEEEE. The CDR3 spans 15 residues.

This clone was picked up many times. The chain recombines TRBV19 with TRBJ2-7, with 7 bases that match TRBD1. Trimming at V came to 5 bases and at J to 0 bases, leaving 7 bases not matched to a gene. The CDR3 contains 15 residues. Germline V CDR1 and CDR2: LNHDA, SQIVND (reference sequence). CDR3 sequence (DNA): TGTGCCAGTAGTCCACAGGGGCGAAGCTCCTACGAGCAGTACTTC. This codes for CASSPQGRSSYEQYF. The whole variable domain, remainder taken from reference TRBV19 and TRBJ2-7, is DGGITQSPKYLFRKEGQNVTLSCEQNLNHDAMYWYRQDPGQGLRLIYYSQIVNDFQKGDIAEGYSVSREKKESFPLTVTSAQKNPTAFYLCASSPQGRSSYEQYFGPGTRLTVT.

J is TRBJ2-1 and V is TRBV29-1, with D possibly matching TRBD1 (5 bases). Germline assignment: CDR1 SQVTM and CDR2 ANQGSEA. With 2 bases removed from V and 3 bases from J, the gap between germline ends came to 14 bases. The CDR3 extends over 15 amino acids. CDR3 region: CSVEFTGDFYNEQFF. In nucleotides, the CDR3 is TGCAGCGTTGAATTTACAGGTGATTTCTACAATGAGCAGTTCTTC.

This clone has a handful of counts. The chain links TRBV9 to TRBJ2-3; D is undetermined. Germline loops: CDR1 SGDLS, CDR2 YYNGEE. V lost 0 bases and J lost 0, with 5 bases in between. The CDR3 runs to 14 residues. Here the CDR3 reads CASSVVVSTDTQYF. CDR3 DNA sequence: TGTGCCAGCAGCGTAGTAGTAAGCACAGATACGCAGTATTTT.

This clone has a single count. CDR3 nucleotides: TGTGCCAGCAGCCCGAGGGACAGTGAAGCTTTCTTT. It yields the protein CASSPRDSEAFF. The rearrangement links TRBV9 to TRBJ1-1, with 7 bases matching TRBD1. The J segment lost 7 bases and the V segment lost 4 bases, leaving 4 bases of the junction unmatched. The CDR3 runs to 12 residues. In germline, CDR1 is SGDLS, CDR2 YYNGEE.

The chain recombines TRBV4-1 with TRBJ1-3, with 10 bases that match TRBD1. CDR3 length: 17 residues. Trimming removed 0 bases from V and 0 bases from J; junction bases left unmatched: 2. The germline gives CDR1 MGHRA, CDR2 YSYEKL. The CDR3, as DNA: TGCGCCAGCAGCCAAGAAAGGACAGGGGGCTCTGGAAACACCATATATTTT. Protein product: CASSQERTGGSGNTIYF.

This sequence joins TRBV29-1 and TRBJ2-3; 16 nucleotides line up with TRBD2. CDR1 and CDR2 (germline): SQVTM, ANQGSEA. The CDR3 spans 15 residues. The junction had 5 bases not matched to a gene; V was cut back by 8 bases and J by 3 bases. The CDR3 loop reads CSCWGLAGGTDTQYF. The CDR3 bases are TGCAGCTGCTGGGGACTAGCGGGAGGGACAGATACGCAGTATTTT.